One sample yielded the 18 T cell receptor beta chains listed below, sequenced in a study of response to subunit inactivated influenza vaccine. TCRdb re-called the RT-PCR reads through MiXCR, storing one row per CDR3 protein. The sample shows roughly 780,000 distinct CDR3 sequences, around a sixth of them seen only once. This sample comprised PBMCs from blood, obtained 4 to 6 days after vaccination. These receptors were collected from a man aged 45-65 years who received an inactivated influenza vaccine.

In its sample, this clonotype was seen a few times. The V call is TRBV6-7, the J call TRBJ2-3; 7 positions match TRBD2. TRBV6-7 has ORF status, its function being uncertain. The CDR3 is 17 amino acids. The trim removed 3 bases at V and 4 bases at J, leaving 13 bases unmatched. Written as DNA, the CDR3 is TGTGCCAGCAGTTATGTCGGGACTAACCAGGGAGCAGATACGCAGTATTTT. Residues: CASSYVGTNQGADTQYF.

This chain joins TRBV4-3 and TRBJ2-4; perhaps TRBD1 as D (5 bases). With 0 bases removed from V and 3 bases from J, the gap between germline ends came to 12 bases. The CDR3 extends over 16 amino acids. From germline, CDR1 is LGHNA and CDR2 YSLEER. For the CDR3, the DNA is TGCGCCAGCAGCCAAGATCTGTGGACAAGCAAAAACATTCAGTACTTC. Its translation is CASSQDLWTSKNIQYF.

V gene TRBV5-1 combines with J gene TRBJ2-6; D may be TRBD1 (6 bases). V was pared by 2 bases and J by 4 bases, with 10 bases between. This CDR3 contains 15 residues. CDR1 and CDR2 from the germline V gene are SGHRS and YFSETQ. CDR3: CASSLPGTGANVLTF. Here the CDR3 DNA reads TGCGCCAGCAGCTTACCGGGGACAGGGGCCAACGTCCTGACTTTC.

The CDR3 DNA is TGTGCCAGCAGACGGACGGGGACCTCCTACGAGCAGTACTTC. As protein: CASRRTGTSYEQYF. The V gene is TRBV6-1, the J gene TRBJ2-7; D might be TRBD1 or TRBD2, each matching 5 bases. V was pared by 6 bases and J by 0 bases, with 12 bases between. The CDR3 consists of 14 residues. The V gene's germline CDR1 is MNHNS and CDR2 SASEGT.

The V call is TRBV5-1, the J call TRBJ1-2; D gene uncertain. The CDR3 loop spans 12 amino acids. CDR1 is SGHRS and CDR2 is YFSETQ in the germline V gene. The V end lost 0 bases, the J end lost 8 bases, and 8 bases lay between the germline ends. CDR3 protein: CASSLAGEGYTF. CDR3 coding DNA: TGCGCCAGCAGCTTGGCCGGGGAGGGCTACACCTTC.

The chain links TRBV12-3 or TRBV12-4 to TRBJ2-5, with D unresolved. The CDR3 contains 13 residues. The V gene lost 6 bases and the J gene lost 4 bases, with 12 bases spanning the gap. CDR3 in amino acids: CASSPPPRETQYF. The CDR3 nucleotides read TGTGCCAGCAGCCCTCCCCCCCGAGAGACCCAGTACTTC.

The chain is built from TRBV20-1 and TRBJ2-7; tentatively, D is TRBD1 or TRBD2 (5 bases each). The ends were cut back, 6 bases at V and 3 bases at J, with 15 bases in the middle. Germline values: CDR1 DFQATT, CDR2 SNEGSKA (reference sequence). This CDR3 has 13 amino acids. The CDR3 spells CSAWAGTSYEQYF. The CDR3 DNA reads TGCAGTGCCTGGGCCGGGACCAGCTACGAGCAGTACTTC.

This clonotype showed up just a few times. The CDR3 coding sequence is TGTGCCAGCAGCAACCGGCACGGGGATACGCAGTATTTT. Translation: CASSNRHGDTQYF. V and J are TRBV7-8 and TRBJ2-3; no reliable D call. Trimming stripped 5 bases from V and 6 bases from J, with 12 bases between. CDR1 and CDR2 from the germline V gene are SGHVS and FQNEAQ. CDR3 length: 13 amino acids.

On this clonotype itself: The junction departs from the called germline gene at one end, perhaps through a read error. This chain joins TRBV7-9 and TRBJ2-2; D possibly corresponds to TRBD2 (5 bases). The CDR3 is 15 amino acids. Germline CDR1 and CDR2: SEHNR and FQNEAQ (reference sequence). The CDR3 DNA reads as TGTGCCAGCAGCGTAGCGAACGCGAACACCGGGGAGCTGTTTTTT. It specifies CASSVANANTGELFF.

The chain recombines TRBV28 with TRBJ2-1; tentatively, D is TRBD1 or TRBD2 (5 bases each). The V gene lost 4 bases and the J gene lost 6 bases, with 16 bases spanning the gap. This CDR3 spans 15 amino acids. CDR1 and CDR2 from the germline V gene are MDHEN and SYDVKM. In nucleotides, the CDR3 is TGTGCCAGCAGTTCCTCCGGTCGAGGGGCCAATGAGCAGTTCTTC. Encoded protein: CASSSSGRGANEQFF.

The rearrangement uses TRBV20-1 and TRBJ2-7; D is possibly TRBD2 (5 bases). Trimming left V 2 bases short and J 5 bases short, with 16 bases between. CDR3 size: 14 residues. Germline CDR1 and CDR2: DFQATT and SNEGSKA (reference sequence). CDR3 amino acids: CSARLRLGIDEQYF. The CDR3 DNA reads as TGCAGTGCTAGATTGCGCCTCGGGATCGACGAGCAGTACTTC.

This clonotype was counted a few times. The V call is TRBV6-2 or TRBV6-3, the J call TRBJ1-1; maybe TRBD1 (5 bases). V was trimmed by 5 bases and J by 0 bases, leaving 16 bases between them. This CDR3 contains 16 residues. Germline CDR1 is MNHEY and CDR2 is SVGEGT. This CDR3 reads CASSRGQAGMNTEAFF. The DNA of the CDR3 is TGTGCCAGCAGTCGTGGACAAGCCGGGATGAACACTGAAGCTTTCTTT.

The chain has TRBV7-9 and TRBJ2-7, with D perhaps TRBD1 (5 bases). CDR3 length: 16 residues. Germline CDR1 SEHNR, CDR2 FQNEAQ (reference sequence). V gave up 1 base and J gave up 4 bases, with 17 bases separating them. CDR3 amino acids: CASSLERGSRGYEQYF. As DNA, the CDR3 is TGTGCCAGCAGCTTAGAAAGGGGCAGCCGTGGTTACGAGCAGTACTTC.

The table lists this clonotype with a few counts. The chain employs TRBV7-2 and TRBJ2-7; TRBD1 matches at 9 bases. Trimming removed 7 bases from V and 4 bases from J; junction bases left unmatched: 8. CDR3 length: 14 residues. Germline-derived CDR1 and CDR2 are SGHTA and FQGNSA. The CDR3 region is CASNDRGIWYEQYF. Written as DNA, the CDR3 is TGTGCCAGCAACGACAGGGGGATATGGTACGAGCAGTACTTC.

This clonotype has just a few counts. The CDR3 protein is CASSSLQATNEKLFF. The CDR3, as DNA: TGTGCCAGCAGCTCGCTACAAGCAACTAATGAAAAACTGTTTTTT. This chain links TRBV7-6 with TRBJ1-4; D is undetermined. The V gene's germline CDR1 is SGHVS and CDR2 FNYEAQ. V was shortened by 4 bases and J by 0 bases, with 9 bases between the two germline ends. This CDR3 has 15 amino acids.

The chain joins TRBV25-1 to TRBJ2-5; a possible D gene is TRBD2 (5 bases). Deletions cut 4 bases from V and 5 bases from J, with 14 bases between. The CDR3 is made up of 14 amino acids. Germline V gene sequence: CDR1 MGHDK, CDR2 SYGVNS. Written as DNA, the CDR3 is TGTGCCAGCAGTGGGGAGTACGTCTTGGAGACCCAGTACTTC. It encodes CASSGEYVLETQYF.

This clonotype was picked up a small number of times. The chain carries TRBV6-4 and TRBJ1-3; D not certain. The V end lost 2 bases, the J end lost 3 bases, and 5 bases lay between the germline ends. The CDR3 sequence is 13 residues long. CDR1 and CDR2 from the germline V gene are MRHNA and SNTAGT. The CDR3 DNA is TGTGCCAGCAGTGACAGGGTTGGAAACACCATATATTTT. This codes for CASSDRVGNTIYF.

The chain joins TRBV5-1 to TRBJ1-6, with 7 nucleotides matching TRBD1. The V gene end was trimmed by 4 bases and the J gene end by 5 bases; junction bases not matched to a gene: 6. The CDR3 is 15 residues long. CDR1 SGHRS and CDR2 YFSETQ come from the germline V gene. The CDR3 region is CASSVDRTDNSPLHF. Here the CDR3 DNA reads TGCGCCAGCAGCGTGGACAGGACCGATAATTCACCCCTCCACTTT.